A selection of T cell receptor beta chains follows, all from one sample in a study of blood T cells in healthy people across ages. Via MiXCR, TCRdb re-called the 5' RACE reads, giving one row per CDR3 protein. The sample carries more than 1,000,000 distinct CDR3 sequences, under 30% recorded once. In addition, the sample was reused for a study of T cells of mothers and their children.

Sequencing used blood. These receptors all come from a girl aged 2-10 years in good health. CDR3s include the opening cysteine and the closing phenylalanine or tryptophan. Each record gives: CDR3 protein, CDR3 DNA, J gene, clone size, D gene, V gene. D genes are given only for firm matches. Size is omitted from some rows. Given values are once, few, many or a class for expanded clones.

CDR3: CASSLEPGANVLTF; DNA: TGCGCCAGCAGCTTGGAACCTGGGGCCAACGTCCTGACTTTC; J: TRBJ2-6; size: few; D: NA; V: TRBV5-1
CDR3: CATSELAFGAAGQFF; DNA: TGTGCCACCAGTGAGCTAGCCTTTGGGGCTGCAGGGCAGTTCTTC; J: TRBJ2-1; size: few; D: NA; V: TRBV24-1
CDR3: CASSWGVGQDTEAFF; DNA: TGTGCCAGCAGTTGGGGGGTAGGGCAGGACACTGAAGCTTTCTTT; J: TRBJ1-1; size: NA; D: NA; V: TRBV12-3/TRBV12-4
CDR3: CASSLAQGPEQYF; DNA: TGTGCCAGCAGCTTAGCCCAGGGCCCCGAGCAGTACTTC; J: TRBJ2-7; size: few; D: NA; V: TRBV7-2
CDR3: CSVFRTRRGEQFF; DNA: TGCAGCGTTTTTCGGACTAGAAGGGGTGAGCAGTTCTTC; J: TRBJ2-1; size: few; D: TRBD2; V: TRBV29-1
CDR3: CASSRGSEEKLFF; DNA: TGCGCCAGCAGTCGGGGGTCCGAAGAAAAACTGTTTTTT; J: TRBJ1-4; size: NA; D: NA; V: TRBV5-1
CDR3: CASSQTGTGDTEAFF; DNA: TGCGCCAGCAGCCAAACCGGGACAGGGGACACTGAAGCTTTCTTT; J: TRBJ1-1; size: few; D: TRBD1; V: TRBV4-1
CDR3: CASSQDSTWTKNIQYF; DNA: TGTGCCAGCAGTCAGGACAGTACGTGGACCAAAAACATTCAGTACTTC; J: TRBJ2-4; size: few; D: NA; V: TRBV6-1
CDR3: CASSSSQGETGGGRKSSYNEQFF; DNA: TGTGCCAGCAGTTCCTCCCAGGGGGAGACTGGCGGGGGCCGCAAGAGCTCCTACAATGAGCAGTTCTTC; J: TRBJ2-1; size: NA; D: NA; V: TRBV12-3/TRBV12-4
CDR3: CASSLPPGLAGSETQYF; DNA: TGTGCCAGCAGCCTGCCCCCGGGACTAGCGGGATCAGAGACCCAGTACTTC; J: TRBJ2-5; size: NA; D: TRBD2; V: TRBV7-2
CDR3: CASSFTGPTETFF; DNA: TGCGCCAGCAGCTTTACGGGGCCCACTGAAACTTTCTTT; J: TRBJ1-1; size: NA; D: NA; V: TRBV5-1
CDR3: CASTPVSTGELFF; DNA: TGTGCCAGCACTCCCGTTTCAACCGGGGAGCTGTTTTTT; J: TRBJ2-2; size: NA; D: NA; V: TRBV6-6
CDR3: CSVGISYEQYF; DNA: TGCAGCGTTGGGATCTCCTACGAGCAGTACTTC; J: TRBJ2-7; size: many; D: NA; V: TRBV29-1
CDR3: CASSFSRATSTDTQYF; DNA: TGTGCCAGCAGCTTTTCAAGGGCGACTAGCACAGATACGCAGTATTTT; J: TRBJ2-3; size: few; D: NA; V: TRBV7-9
CDR3: CSAYVAGVERNEQFF; DNA: TGCAGTGCTTACGTAGCGGGAGTAGAAAGGAATGAGCAGTTCTTC; J: TRBJ2-1; size: NA; D: TRBD2; V: TRBV20-1
CDR3: CSVGQGADGYTF; DNA: TGCAGCGTTGGCCAGGGGGCAGATGGCTACACCTTC; J: TRBJ1-2; size: few; D: TRBD1; V: TRBV29-1
CDR3: CASSAGTANSPLHF; DNA: TGCGCCAGCAGCGCCGGGACAGCTAATTCACCCCTCCACTTT; J: TRBJ1-6; size: NA; D: TRBD1; V: TRBV4-1
CDR3: CASSAGLAGTRQFF; DNA: TGTGCCAGCAGCGCGGGACTAGCGGGGACACGCCAGTTCTTC; J: TRBJ2-1; size: NA; D: TRBD2; V: TRBV7-2
CDR3: CASSDRDSNEQFF; DNA: TGTGCCAGCAGCGACCGGGACAGCAATGAGCAGTTCTTC; J: TRBJ2-1; size: NA; D: TRBD1; V: TRBV7-9
CDR3: CASSSDGGGETQYF; DNA: TGTGCCAGCAGCTCCGACGGGGGGGGAGAGACCCAGTACTTC; J: TRBJ2-5; size: NA; D: TRBD2; V: TRBV7-2
CDR3: CASATSIAGGRETQYF; DNA: TGCGCCAGCGCGACTTCCATAGCGGGAGGGAGAGAGACCCAGTACTTC; J: TRBJ2-5; size: few; D: TRBD2; V: TRBV5-1
CDR3: CASSASGKLFF; DNA: TGTGCCAGCAGCGCATCAGGGAAACTGTTTTTT; J: TRBJ1-4; size: NA; D: NA; V: TRBV7-9
CDR3: CSARDKRDLETQYF; DNA: TGCAGTGCTAGAGATAAGCGTGATCTAGAGACCCAGTACTTC; J: TRBJ2-5; size: NA; D: NA; V: TRBV20-1
CDR3: CASKVGGAYNEQFF; DNA: TGTGCCAGCAAAGTAGGGGGGGCCTATAATGAGCAGTTCTTC; J: TRBJ2-1; size: few; D: NA; V: TRBV11-2
CDR3: CACKTGMADTQYF; DNA: TGTGCCTGCAAGACAGGGATGGCAGATACGCAGTATTTT; J: TRBJ2-3; size: NA; D: TRBD1; V: TRBV27
CDR3: CASSQLQTTTDTQYF; DNA: TGCGCCAGCAGCCAGTTACAGACAACCACAGATACGCAGTATTTT; J: TRBJ2-3; size: few; D: NA; V: TRBV4-1
CDR3: CASSSTGGSNNEQFF; DNA: TGCGCCAGCAGTTCCACCGGAGGGTCCAACAATGAGCAGTTCTTC; J: TRBJ2-1; size: NA; D: NA; V: TRBV5-1
CDR3: CASSSTGEMYGYTF; DNA: TGCGCCAGCAGCTCGACAGGGGAGATGTATGGCTACACCTTC; J: TRBJ1-2; size: NA; D: TRBD1; V: TRBV5-1
CDR3: CASSREGGTGANVLTF; DNA: TGCGCCAGCAGCCGTGAGGGGGGGACTGGGGCCAACGTCCTGACTTTC; J: TRBJ2-6; size: few; D: NA; V: TRBV4-1
CDR3: CSARDLAGGPNERFF; DNA: TGCAGTGCTAGGGACTTAGCGGGGGGTCCCAATGAGCGGTTCTTC; J: TRBJ2-5; size: NA; D: TRBD2; V: TRBV20-1
CDR3: CASSLRQGSTGELFF; DNA: TGTGCCAGCAGCTTGCGTCAGGGGAGCACCGGGGAGCTGTTTTTT; J: TRBJ2-2; size: NA; D: NA; V: TRBV7-9
CDR3: CASSSTGSKQFF; DNA: TGTGCCAGCAGTTCTACAGGGAGCAAGCAGTTCTTC; J: TRBJ2-1; size: few; D: NA; V: TRBV28
CDR3: CASSPPGPSSSGANVLTF; DNA: TGTGCCAGCAGCCCTCCGGGACCGAGTAGCTCTGGGGCCAACGTCCTGACTTTC; J: TRBJ2-6; size: few; D: NA; V: TRBV28
CDR3: CASSLVGYLGDTQYF; DNA: TGTGCCAGCAGCTTAGTAGGCTACCTGGGGGATACGCAGTATTTT; J: TRBJ2-3; size: NA; D: NA; V: TRBV7-2
CDR3: CASSFDQLSGTQYF; DNA: TGTGCCAGCAGCTTCGACCAACTCAGCGGGACCCAGTACTTC; J: TRBJ2-5; size: few; D: NA; V: TRBV7-9
CDR3: CATSTETGPWEQFF; DNA: TGTGCCACCAGCACGGAAACCGGTCCATGGGAGCAGTTCTTC; J: TRBJ2-1; size: few; D: NA; V: TRBV15
CDR3: CASSPLGEHSYNEQFF; DNA: TGTGCCAGCAGTCCTTTGGGAGAGCACTCCTACAATGAGCAGTTCTTC; J: TRBJ2-1; size: few; D: NA; V: TRBV27
CDR3: CSARDTGESSYEQYF; DNA: TGCAGTGCTAGAGACACAGGAGAGAGCTCCTACGAGCAGTACTTC; J: TRBJ2-7; size: few; D: NA; V: TRBV20-1
CDR3: CASSQYMQYF; DNA: TGTGCCAGCAGTCAATATATGCAGTATTTT; J: TRBJ2-3; size: NA; D: NA; V: TRBV12-3/TRBV12-4
CDR3: CASSMGLGSSGNTIYF; DNA: TGTGCCAGTAGTATGGGTTTGGGGAGCTCTGGAAACACCATATATTTT; J: TRBJ1-3; size: NA; D: NA; V: TRBV19
CDR3: CASSQDPGRGNGYTF; DNA: TGCGCCAGCAGCCAAGACCCCGGCAGGGGCAATGGCTACACCTTC; J: TRBJ1-2; size: few; D: NA; V: TRBV4-3
CDR3: CASSPLQGGAFF; DNA: TGTGCCAGCAGTCCTCTCCAGGGTGGGGCTTTCTTT; J: TRBJ1-1; size: few; D: NA; V: TRBV27
CDR3: CSAFISGGGETQYF; DNA: TGCAGTGCTTTCATCAGCGGGGGGGGGGAGACCCAGTACTTC; J: TRBJ2-5; size: NA; D: TRBD2; V: TRBV20-1
CDR3: CASSLGTGVGDTIYF; DNA: TGTGCCAGCAGCTTGGGGACAGGGGTAGGAGACACCATATATTTT; J: TRBJ1-3; size: few; D: TRBD1; V: TRBV5-6
CDR3: CASSLADSGEPQHF; DNA: TGTGCCAGCAGCTTAGCCGACTCAGGGGAGCCCCAGCATTTT; J: TRBJ1-5; size: NA; D: NA; V: TRBV7-8
CDR3: CSVERALGYTF; DNA: TGCAGCGTTGAACGGGCTCTTGGCTACACCTTC; J: TRBJ1-2; size: NA; D: NA; V: TRBV29-1
CDR3: CSAGQGAGKSF; DNA: TGCAGTGCGGGACAGGGGGCGGGCAAATCCTTC; J: TRBJ2-4; size: few; D: TRBD1; V: TRBV20-1
CDR3: CASSDLGLTYEQYF; DNA: TGCGCCAGCAGTGACCTGGGACTAACGTACGAGCAGTACTTC; J: TRBJ2-7; size: few; D: TRBD2; V: TRBV10-2
CDR3: CASSWPSGANVLTF; DNA: TGTGCCAGCAGCTGGCCTTCTGGGGCCAACGTCCTGACTTTC; J: TRBJ2-6; size: NA; D: NA; V: TRBV7-9
CDR3: CASSSPMPFGRGVNNEQFF; DNA: TGTGCCAGCAGCTCGCCCATGCCATTCGGGCGAGGTGTAAACAATGAGCAGTTCTTC; J: TRBJ2-1; size: NA; D: NA; V: TRBV7-9
CDR3: CASSPDVVNTDAFF; DNA: TGTGCCAGCTCACCAGACGTGGTGAACACTGATGCTTTCTTT; J: TRBJ1-1; size: NA; D: NA; V: TRBV18
CDR3: CSVDLWLPSGANVLTF; DNA: TGCAGCGTTGATTTGTGGCTACCCTCTGGGGCCAACGTCCTGACTTTC; J: TRBJ2-6; size: few; D: NA; V: TRBV29-1
CDR3: CASSDGSFQYF; DNA: TGCGCCAGCAGTGACGGGAGCTTCCAGTACTTC; J: TRBJ2-5; size: few; D: NA; V: TRBV10-2
CDR3: CASSFLDFPFF; DNA: TGTGCCAGCAGCTTTCTTGACTTCCCGTTCTTC; J: TRBJ2-5; size: few; D: NA; V: TRBV11-2
CDR3: CASRGAPQGAGGETQYF; DNA: TGTGCCAGCAGGGGAGCCCCACAGGGGGCGGGAGGAGAGACCCAGTACTTC; J: TRBJ2-5; size: few; D: NA; V: TRBV28
CDR3: CASSLSSFQETQYF; DNA: TGTGCCAGCAGCTTGTCTTCCTTCCAAGAGACCCAGTACTTC; J: TRBJ2-5; size: NA; D: NA; V: TRBV5-5
CDR3: CASSLALFLTDEKLFF; DNA: TGTGCCAGCAGCTTGGCCCTTTTCCTTACGGATGAAAAACTGTTTTTT; J: TRBJ1-4; size: NA; D: NA; V: TRBV5-8
CDR3: CASSLVGAGGNEQYF; DNA: TGTGCCAGCAGCTTAGTAGGAGCGGGAGGAAACGAGCAGTACTTC; J: TRBJ2-7; size: once; D: TRBD2; V: TRBV7-2
CDR3: CASTGTGIHGYTF; DNA: TGTGCCAGCACCGGGACAGGGATCCATGGCTACACCTTC; J: TRBJ1-2; size: NA; D: TRBD1; V: TRBV6-5
CDR3: CASSLDRGNVLTF; DNA: TGTGCCAGCAGTTTGGACAGGGGAAACGTCCTGACTTTC; J: TRBJ2-6; size: NA; D: TRBD1; V: TRBV27